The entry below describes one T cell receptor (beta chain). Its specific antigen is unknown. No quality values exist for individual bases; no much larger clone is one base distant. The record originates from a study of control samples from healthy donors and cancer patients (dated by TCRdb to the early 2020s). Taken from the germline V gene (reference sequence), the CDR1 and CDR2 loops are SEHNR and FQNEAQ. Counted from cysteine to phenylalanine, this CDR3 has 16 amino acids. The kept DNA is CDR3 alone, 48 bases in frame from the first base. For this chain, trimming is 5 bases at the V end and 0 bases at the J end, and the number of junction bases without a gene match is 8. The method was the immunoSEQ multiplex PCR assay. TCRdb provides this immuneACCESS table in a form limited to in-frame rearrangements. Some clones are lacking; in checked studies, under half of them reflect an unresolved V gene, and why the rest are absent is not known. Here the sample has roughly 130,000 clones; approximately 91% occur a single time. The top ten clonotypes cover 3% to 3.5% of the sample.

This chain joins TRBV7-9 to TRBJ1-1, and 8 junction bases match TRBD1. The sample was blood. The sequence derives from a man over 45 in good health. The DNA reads TGTGCCAGCAGCGGGACCGGACAGGGCTTGAACACTGAAGCTTTCTTT. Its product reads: CASSGTGQGLNTEAFF.